The 14 T cell receptor beta chains below all came from one sample that was sequenced in a study of blood T cells in healthy people across ages. Together with a sample-barcoded 5' primer, a J-beta primer mix was included in a second PCR lasting about 7 to 11 cycles. TCRdb itself ran the 5' RACE reads through MiXCR, one entry per CDR3 protein. The sample has about 1.6 million distinct CDR3 sequences; about 31% are singletons. The specimen sequenced was blood. All receptors come from a woman in her thirties in good health.

Remarks on this clonotype: A read error is possible here, since a much larger clone lies one base away. The chain carries TRBV27 and TRBJ2-4; 7 positions agree with TRBD1. The better agreement between TRBJ2-7 and the DNA end casts doubt on the J call. The CDR3 extends over 12 amino acids. Germline V CDR1 and CDR2: MNHEY, SMNVEV (reference sequence). CDR3 DNA: TGTGCCTGCGACAGGGTTCTCGGCGAGCAGTACTTC. This translates into CACDRVLGEQYF.

For this clonotype: An end of the junction does not agree with germline; a read error may underlie this. The DNA of the CDR3 is TGCGCCGGCAGCCCCGGATCGGACCATTCACCCCTCCACTTT. Translating gives CAGSPGSDHSPLHF. V usage is TRBV5-1 and J usage is TRBJ1-6, with D unresolved. Germline V CDR1 and CDR2: SGHRS, YFSETQ. This CDR3 is built from 14 residues.

V is TRBV4-1 and J is TRBJ2-7; D is perhaps TRBD2 (5 bases). CDR1 and CDR2 (germline): MGHRA, YSYEKL. V lost 1 base and J 4 bases, leaving 11 bases between the germline ends. The length of the CDR3 is 14 residues. In DNA, the CDR3 is TGCGCCAGCAGCCAAGGGCAGGCGGGTTACGAGCAGTACTTC. This sequence encodes CASSQGQAGYEQYF.

This chain uses TRBV5-1 with TRBJ2-3; 8 bases line up with TRBD2. V shed 0 bases and J 2 bases; nucleotides not matched to a gene: 5. CDR3 length equals 16 residues. Germline V CDR1 and CDR2: SGHRS, YFSETQ. The DNA of the CDR3 is TGCGCCAGCAGCTTGGGAGCGGGGGCCGACACAGATACGCAGTATTTT. The encoded protein is CASSLGAGADTDTQYF.

The chain couples TRBV4-1 to TRBJ2-7; D possibly corresponds to TRBD1 (5 bases). V lost 2 bases, J lost 9 bases, and 14 bases lay in between. In germline, CDR1 is MGHRA, CDR2 YSYEKL. There are 13 residues in the CDR3. The CDR3 here is CASSQSGRTPQYF. The CDR3 nucleotides read TGCGCCAGCAGCCAAAGTGGACGGACACCGCAGTACTTC.

This chain uses TRBV28 with TRBJ2-7, with 8 bases identical to TRBD2. The CDR3 loop spans 13 amino acids. Germline loops: CDR1 MDHEN, CDR2 SYDVKM. The J segment lost 0 bases and the V segment lost 11 bases, leaving 6 bases of the junction unmatched. The CDR3 loop is CAVSGSSSYEQYF. The CDR3 DNA sequence: TGTGCCGTGAGCGGGAGTAGCTCCTACGAGCAGTACTTC.

The chain has TRBV20-1 and TRBJ1-2, with D tentatively TRBD1 (6 bases). CDR3 size: 14 residues. Deletions cut 0 bases from V and 3 bases from J, with 11 bases between. Per the germline V gene, CDR1 is DFQATT and CDR2 is SNEGSKA (reference sequence). CDR3 loop: CSAREQGSDYGYTF. The CDR3 DNA reads TGCAGTGCTAGAGAACAGGGATCGGACTATGGCTACACCTTC.

The sample holds many counts of this clonotype. The chain has TRBV5-1 and TRBJ2-5; TRBD1 aligns across 9 bases. V shed 5 bases and J 2 bases; nucleotides not matched to a gene: 4. The CDR3 extends over 14 amino acids. The germline V gene has CDR1 SGHRS and CDR2 YFSETQ. CDR3 sequence: CASSYGTGQETQYF. CDR3 DNA: TGCGCCAGCAGTTATGGGACAGGGCAAGAGACCCAGTACTTC.

The chain employs TRBV29-1 and TRBJ1-1; no reliable D call. The CDR3 length is 13 residues. Trimming stripped 2 bases from V and 4 bases from J, with 11 bases between. CDR1 SQVTM and CDR2 ANQGSEA come from the germline V gene. Here the CDR3 reads CSVERIVSTEAFF. CDR3 DNA sequence: TGCAGCGTTGAAAGGATCGTCAGCACTGAAGCTTTCTTT.

In regard to this clonotype: The CDR3 carries no conserved terminal phenylalanine or tryptophan, so it likely arises from a read error. This rearrangement joins TRBV18 to TRBJ2-4, with 12 bases fitting TRBD1. The assigned J gene may be wrong: the sequence end matches TRBJ2-7 better. The CDR3 covers 15 residues. The germline V gene encodes CDR1 KGHSH and CDR2 LQKENI. As DNA, the CDR3 is TGTGCCAGCTCACCCGGGACAGGGGGCCGCTACGAGCAGTACCTC. Translation: CASSPGTGGRYEQYL.

Of note for this clonotype: One end of the junction does not line up with germline, which may come from a read error. The rearrangement uses TRBV30 and TRBJ2-1, with 9 bases lining up with TRBD2. The CDR3 sequence is 15 residues long. Germline CDR1 reads GTSNPN; CDR2 reads SVGIG (reference sequence). CDR3 DNA sequence: TGTGCCTGGAGTAGATATAGCGGGGGACGAAATGAGCGGTTCTTC. Protein product: CAWSRYSGGRNERFF.

The V and J genes are TRBV4-1 and TRBJ1-4; D is uncertain. The V and J ends lost 0 bases and 8 bases respectively, with 13 bases between them. CDR1 MGHRA and CDR2 YSYEKL come from the germline V gene. This CDR3 comprises 15 residues. The CDR3 loop reads CASSQDIRVWEKLFF. Written as DNA, the CDR3 is TGCGCCAGCAGCCAAGATATACGGGTGTGGGAAAAACTGTTTTTT.

On this clonotype itself: A junction end diverges from the germline sequence, so it may reflect a read error. J is TRBJ1-2 and V is TRBV5-1; D is ambiguous. The CDR3 is made up of 15 amino acids. Germline CDR1 reads SGHRS; CDR2 reads YFSETQ. The CDR3 loop is CANSLLQSSNYGYTF. The CDR3 region has the DNA TGCGCCAACAGCTTGCTACAGTCCTCTAACTATGGCTACACCTTC.

There are a few counts of this clonotype. A read error may be the cause here, since a much bigger clone is one base away. This rearrangement joins TRBV5-1 to TRBJ2-3; 13 bases fit TRBD2. V lost 5 bases, J lost 5 bases, and 11 bases stayed unmatched. Per the germline V gene, CDR1 is SGHRS and CDR2 is YFSETQ. The length of the CDR3 is 17 residues. CDR3 sequence: CASRDGLAGVYRDTQYF. The CDR3 region has the DNA TGCGCCAGCAGGGACGGACTAGCGGGAGTTTATAGAGATACGCAGTATTTT.